This T cell receptor (beta chain) was recovered during a study of CD8+CD57+ T cells in acquired aplastic anemia. About the research overall: Roughly 10.8 million reads were obtained on average for healthy donor CD4+ cells. The study, taken as a whole, reports: A significant difference in CD8+ Simpson's diversity between patients and controls was not found. It was found that nearly 30 CD8+ CDR3 sequences were shared between patients and controls.

Profiling of TCR beta VDJ combinations and CDR3 sequences used genomic DNA as template. TCRdb used MiXCR to reprocess the reads, holding one entry per CDR3 protein. The data hold 400,000 to 500,000 distinct CDR3 sequences, with approximately 70% observed a single time. In regard to this clonotype: The antigen is undetermined.

Specimen: sorted CD4+, CD8+, or CD8+CD57+ T cells (not recorded which) from PBMCs. The TCR sequence derives from a human donor in good health, serving as a control.

CDR3 coding DNA: TGTGCCACCAGTGCTCTACGCGCCGGGATTTACCCCGGTAGCAATCAGCCCCAGCATTTT. It is translated as CATSALRAGIYPGSNQPQHF. The chain uses TRBV24-1 and TRBJ1-5; D call uncertain. From germline, CDR1 is KGHDR and CDR2 SFDVKD. This CDR3 spans 20 amino acids. V was pared by 5 bases and J by 0 bases, with 25 bases between.